Below are 24 T cell receptor beta chains sequenced from a single sample in a study of Ad26.COV2.S vaccination and SARS-CoV-2 variants. Treatment meaning: around 19 received Ad26.COV2.S at low or high dose, single or two shots; about 5 received placebo; per-sample allocation not given. Sample collection was performed on day 63 after the first vaccine or placebo injection. Repertoires were generated with immunoSEQ multiplex PCR, while TCRdb's copy carries only in-frame clones and drops some. The table lists roughly 300,000 clones, more than 85% of them singletons. The material sequenced was peripheral blood, taken in a trial of Ad26.COV2.S vaccine versus placebo. The receptors were sampled from a person between 18 and 65 years old who received the Ad26.COV2.S COVID-19 vaccine or a placebo.

The chain carries TRBV5-1 and TRBJ2-2; 9 nucleotides match TRBD1. Germline V lookup: CDR1 SGHRS, CDR2 YFSETQ. There are 13 residues in the CDR3. V was clipped by 5 bases and J by 4 bases; unmatched bases: 0. Here the CDR3 reads CASRQGATGELFF. CDR3 in DNA: TGCGCCAGCAGACAGGGGGCCACCGGGGAGCTGTTTTTT.

The chain links TRBV27 to TRBJ1-3; no clear D. The CDR3 totals 15 residues. Germline CDR1 reads MNHEY; CDR2 reads SMNVEV (reference sequence). V shed 0 bases and J shed 0 bases, with 6 bases lying between them. The CDR3 here is CASSLSKSSGNTIYF. CDR3 sequence (DNA): TGTGCCAGCAGTTTATCGAAGAGCTCTGGAAACACCATATATTTT.

This chain links TRBV5-6 with TRBJ2-1; unclear D gene. Germline values: CDR1 SGHDT, CDR2 YYEEEE. CDR3 length: 13 residues. The V end was cut by 0 bases, the J end by 4 bases, with 5 bases between. The CDR3 spells CASSLGGYNEQFF. The CDR3 bases are TGTGCCAGCAGCTTGGGAGGATACAATGAGCAGTTCTTC.

The CDR3 is CASSLEPGQLPTYEQYF. The CDR3 nucleotides are TGCGCCAGCAGCTTGGAGCCCGGGCAACTTCCTACCTACGAGCAGTACTTC. The rearrangement links TRBV5-1 to TRBJ2-7; D is undetermined. Germline V lookup: CDR1 SGHRS, CDR2 YFSETQ. The germline V and J ends were trimmed by 0 bases and 2 bases, with 18 bases remaining between them. This CDR3 is 17 amino acids long.

The chain carries TRBV19 and TRBJ1-1, with TRBD1 matching 8 bases. The CDR3 runs to 15 residues. V lost 6 bases to trimming and J lost 4 bases; unmatched junction nucleotides: 10. Germline CDR1 and CDR2: LNHDA and SQIVND (reference sequence). CDR3 DNA sequence: TGTGCCAGTAGACGGGCAGGGGGCGACGGCACTGAAGCTTTCTTT. As protein: CASRRAGGDGTEAFF. Together with reference TRBV19 and TRBJ1-1, the CDR3 gives the full variable domain: DGGITQSPKYLFRKEGQNVTLSCEQNLNHDAMYWYRQDPGQGLRLIYYSQIVNDFQKGDIAEGYSVSREKKESFPLTVTSAQKNPTAFYLCASRRAGGDGTEAFFGQGTRLTVV.

Turning to this clone: Other DNA sequences in this sample translate to the same CDR3. V and J are TRBV6-1 and TRBJ2-1; a weak D match, TRBD1 (5 bases). The CDR3 runs to 14 residues. V was pared by 0 bases and J by 3 bases, with 6 bases between. Germline V gives CDR1 MNHNS, CDR2 SASEGT. CDR3 nucleotides: TGTGCCAGCAGTGAAGCGGGGCTCTACAATGAGCAGTTCTTC. Amino acid sequence: CASSEAGLYNEQFF.

The chain links TRBV9 to TRBJ1-6, with 8 bases lining up with TRBD1. J lost 7 bases, V lost 4 bases, and 13 bases had no gene match. The length of the CDR3 is 17 residues. CDR1 SGDLS and CDR2 YYNGEE come from the germline V gene. CDR3 in DNA: TGTGCCAGCAGCTCCCGAACCAGGGGGCGCTGGAATTCACCCCTCCACTTT. It is translated as CASSSRTRGRWNSPLHF. Full variable domain (remainder filled in from reference TRBV9 and TRBJ1-6): DSGVTQTPKHLITATGQRVTLRCSPRSGDLSVYWYQQSLDQGLQFLIQYYNGEERAKGNILERFSAQQFPDLHSELNLSSLELGDSALYFCASSSRTRGRWNSPLHFGNGTRLTVT.

V usage is TRBV5-1 and J usage is TRBJ2-7; D possibly corresponds to TRBD1 (5 bases). V lost 0 bases, J lost 4 bases, and 17 bases lay in between. From germline, CDR1 is SGHRS and CDR2 YFSETQ. CDR3 size: 16 residues. This CDR3 is CASSLEGQGRWYEQYF. CDR3 DNA sequence: TGCGCCAGCAGCTTGGAGGGGCAGGGCAGGTGGTACGAGCAGTACTTC.

The rearrangement links TRBV6-5 to TRBJ2-5; TRBD1 agrees at 7 bases. With V trimmed by 11 bases and J by 1 base, 7 bases remained unmatched. Germline CDR1 MNHEY, CDR2 SVGAGI. This CDR3 is built from 13 residues. In DNA, the CDR3 is TGTGCCTCCCCCCGGGACAGCCAAGAGACCCAGTACTTC. This codes for CASPRDSQETQYF.

V is TRBV4-3 and J is TRBJ1-6; D call uncertain. This CDR3 is 13 amino acids long. The V gene's germline CDR1 is LGHNA and CDR2 YSLEER. The V end lost 0 bases, the J end lost 10 bases, and 7 bases lay between the germline ends. The DNA of the CDR3 is TGCGCCAGCAGCCAAGATCCAGAATCACCCCTCCACTTT. Translation: CASSQDPESPLHF.

The chain combines TRBV6-5 with TRBJ2-3; maybe TRBD2 (5 bases). The V and J ends lost 0 bases and 5 bases respectively, with 12 bases between them. Germline V gene data show CDR1 as MNHEY and CDR2 as SVGAGI. The CDR3 has 15 amino acids. The DNA of the CDR3 is TGTGCCAGCAGTTACTCCGGACCCCGGGAAGATACGCAGTATTTT. Amino acid sequence: CASSYSGPREDTQYF.

This clone was detected only once. The chain combines TRBV28 with TRBJ1-1; D might be TRBD1 (5 bases). Per germline, CDR1 MDHEN and CDR2 SYDVKM. V gave up 10 bases and J gave up 1 base, with 16 bases separating them. The CDR3 contains 14 residues. CDR3 residues: CATAGTPTNTEAFF. In DNA form, the CDR3 reads TGTGCCACAGCAGGGACCCCGACGAACACTGAAGCTTTCTTT.

The CDR3 reads CASSSDQAYEQYF. The CDR3 coding sequence is TGCGCCAGCAGTAGTGACCAAGCCTACGAGCAGTACTTC. This chain uses TRBV10-1 with TRBJ2-7; no clear D. CDR3 length equals 13 residues. V lost 5 bases, J lost 2 bases, and 10 bases lay in between. Germline CDR1 WNHNN, CDR2 SYGVQD (reference sequence).

This chain joins TRBV19 and TRBJ2-3, with D perhaps TRBD1 (5 bases). Germline lookup yields CDR1 LNHDA and CDR2 SQIVND (reference sequence). CDR3 length: 13 amino acids. Trimming removed 6 bases from V and 6 bases from J, with 13 bases in between. In nucleotides, the CDR3 is TGTGCCAGTAGCACAAGACAGACGGATACGCAGTATTTT. Translation gives CASSTRQTDTQYF.

The genes are TRBV29-1 and TRBJ2-3, with a possible D match to TRBD2 (6 bases). The CDR3 runs 14 residues. CDR1 is SQVTM, CDR2 ANQGSEA, per germline. V lost 3 bases and J lost 3, with 13 bases in between. DNA for the CDR3: TGCAGCGTTGAGACGGGAGAGGGTACAGATACGCAGTATTTT. This codes for CSVETGEGTDTQYF.

Concerning this clone itself: A junction boundary mismatches the germline segment, possibly from a read error. This rearrangement joins TRBV5-6 to TRBJ2-5; D not certain. Germline CDR1 and CDR2: SGHDT and YYEEEE. This CDR3 has 13 amino acids. The CDR3 loop is CASSLGVLMMLDF. The CDR3 DNA reads TGTGCCAGCAGCTTGGGAGTGTTGATGATGTTAGACTTC. Based on the CDR3 plus reference TRBV5-6 and TRBJ2-5, the full variable domain is DAGVTQSPTHLIKTRGQQVTLRCSPKSGHDTVSWYQQALGQGPQFIFQYYEEEERQRGNFPDRFSGHQFPNYSSELNVNALLLGDSALYLCASSLGVLMMLDFGPGTRLLVL.

With regard to this clone: The same CDR3 also results from other DNA sequences found in this sample. V gene TRBV11-2 combines with J gene TRBJ2-1, with D unclear. Germline V gene lookup returns CDR1 SGHAT and CDR2 FQNNGV. CDR3 length: 13 residues. Trimming removed 1 base at V and 5 bases at J, with 6 bases between. This chain's CDR3 is CASSLGRNNEQFF. The CDR3 region has the DNA TGTGCCAGCAGCTTAGGGCGGAACAATGAGCAGTTCTTC.

The rearrangement links TRBV28 to TRBJ1-6, with 7 bases lining up with TRBD1. The CDR3 extends over 16 amino acids. Unmatched junction bases numbered 14, after V lost 6 bases and J lost 9 bases. The V gene's germline CDR1 is MDHEN and CDR2 SYDVKM. The CDR3 reads CASSSTDRAGGSPLHF. CDR3 in DNA: TGTGCCAGCAGCTCGACCGACAGGGCAGGCGGTTCACCCCTCCACTTT.

The chain carries TRBV27 and TRBJ1-4; no clear D. V was shortened by 6 bases and J by 3 bases, with 14 bases between the two germline ends. This CDR3 contains 15 residues. The germline gives CDR1 MNHEY, CDR2 SMNVEV (reference sequence). The CDR3 loop reads CASRGGVGPNEKLFF. The CDR3 region has the DNA TGTGCCAGCAGAGGCGGAGTCGGGCCTAATGAAAAACTGTTTTTT.

This clone was seen once. The chain carries TRBV27 and TRBJ2-7; tentatively, D is TRBD1 (5 bases). Germline loops: CDR1 MNHEY, CDR2 SMNVEV (reference sequence). CDR3 length equals 15 residues. V lost 5 bases and J lost 0, with 14 bases in between. CDR3 coding DNA: TGTGCCAGCAGTATCCGATCAGGGAACTCCTACGAGCAGTACTTC. The encoded protein is CASSIRSGNSYEQYF.

This clone was counted a single time. V usage is TRBV28 and J usage is TRBJ1-4; 9 nucleotides line up with TRBD1. Germline V gives CDR1 MDHEN, CDR2 SYDVKM. V was clipped by 1 base and J by 14 bases; unmatched bases: 8. The CDR3 is made up of 14 amino acids. The CDR3 DNA follows: TGTGCCAGCAGTTTATTGGGGACAGGGAGTAAGCTGTTTTTT. Translation: CASSLLGTGSKLFF.

The chain employs TRBV7-2 and TRBJ2-1; D gene unclear. CDR3 length: 14 residues. Between the trimmed V and J ends, which lost 1 base and 6 bases, there was a span of 10 bases. From germline, CDR1 is SGHTA and CDR2 FQGNSA. The CDR3 nucleotides read TGTGCCAGCAGCTTAGATTCTCGTGTCAATGAGCAGTTCTTC. It encodes CASSLDSRVNEQFF.

A single count supports this clone. This sequence joins TRBV28 and TRBJ2-7; 7 positions agree with TRBD2. Per the germline V gene, CDR1 is MDHEN and CDR2 is SYDVKM. J was trimmed by 2 bases and V by 2 bases; bases with no gene match: 6. The CDR3 is 15 amino acids. The CDR3 loop reads CASSLKGGPTYEQYF. Written as DNA, the CDR3 is TGTGCCAGCAGTTTAAAGGGAGGGCCGACCTACGAGCAGTACTTC.

The chain recombines TRBV21-1 with TRBJ2-5; TRBD1 reflects the table's D call only, with no check against the DNA. TRBV21-1 has pseudogene status. The CDR3 loop spans 17 amino acids. CDR3 DNA sequence: TGTGCCAGCAGCCAAAGGGGAAGTAAGGGGCTCCAAGAGACCCAGTACTTC. Translation gives CASSQRGSKGLQETQYF.